This TCR beta chain was obtained from a study of blood T cell repertoires in COVID-19 (dated by TCRdb to 2018 to 2020). As for the study more broadly: The collaborator samples originated in the United States, Italy and Spain and spanned the acute and convalescent phases of COVID-19. The material from the prospective study consisted of cDNA or gDNA derived from T cells, B-cell-depleted T cells, or PBMCs. The repertoires were released in a freely available public database meant as a resource for research on the immune response to SARS-CoV-2. Samples came from the ongoing ImmuneRACE study (first 160 participants) plus 1,254 subjects from 6 global collaborators. HLA class I and class II types, where available, came from metadata supplied by the sample provider rather than from assay-based typing. The dataset comprised deeply sampled blood TCRbeta repertoires from subjects exposed to, actively infected with, or recovered from COVID-19. Nearly every sample came with metadata listing a de-identified subject ID, COVID-19 status, age in years and sex. The paper's findings and limits, for the study overall: The amount of clinical and demographic metadata varied by source and participant and was provided uncurated.

Points on this clone: Its recognized antigen is unknown. Within one base of it there is no much larger clone, and no base qualities were kept.

Whole blood was collected in K2EDTA tubes by collaborating institutions according to the institutions' own protocols. For TCRbeta analysis, collaborators shipped samples as frozen whole blood, isolated PBMCs, or DNA extracted from either of those sample types. TCRbeta CDR3 regions were amplified from genomic DNA by means of the immunoSEQ Assay, a bias-controlled multiplex PCR. As for the authors' bioinformatics: The number of nucleated cells in each sample was estimated from the amplification of reference gene primers within the assay. Sequence reads were collapsed and filtered to measure the absolute abundance of every unique TCRbeta CDR3 rearrangement. Productive Simpson clonality was computed per sample as the square root of Simpson's diversity index over productive rearrangements. TCRdb took over this immuneACCESS table, retaining in-frame rearrangements with V and J assigned. Such tables are incomplete; in checked studies, under half of the missing clones stem from an unresolved V gene, and the remainder is unexplained. For V, J and clone size, that table is used; D and trimming come from the DNA. The sample profile shows around 140,000 clones; 88% of them were found once. The ten top clones hold roughly 2.1% of the sample.

The CDR3 runs 14 amino acids, cysteine and phenylalanine included. CDR3 DNA is the only sequence kept; it has 42 bases, read in frame from the first base. CDR1 LGHNA and CDR2 YSLEER are derived from the germline V gene. Trimming takes 0 bases from V and 4 bases from J, and the germline ends sit 8 bases apart. This receptor chain uses TRBV4-3 and TRBJ2-3; no confident D gene assignment can be made. Material for sequencing was peripheral blood. This receptor was taken from an older man with active COVID-19. The CDR3 region reads CASSQESRADTQYF. At the DNA level, the sequence is TGCGCCAGCAGCCAAGAAAGTAGAGCAGATACGCAGTATTTT.